These 20 T cell receptor beta chains originate from one sample sequenced in a study of blood T cell repertoires in COVID-19. Here immunoSEQ multiplex PCR was the method, and the copy in TCRdb shows in-frame clones only, minus some. The sample consists of roughly 64,000 clones, around 90% of them appearing once. The sample comprised peripheral blood. Source of these receptors: an elderly woman with active COVID-19.

The chain combines TRBV5-1 with TRBJ1-2; D unresolved. V lost 4 bases to trimming and J lost 3 bases, with 10 bases between them. The CDR3 runs to 13 residues. Looked up from germline, CDR1 is SGHRS and CDR2 is YFSETQ. The CDR3 spells CASSETVDYGYTF. CDR3 in DNA: TGCGCCAGCAGCGAAACAGTAGACTATGGCTACACCTTC.

This rearrangement joins TRBV9 to TRBJ2-1, with 7 bases identical to TRBD2. The CDR3 sequence is 19 residues long. Germline V gives CDR1 SGDLS, CDR2 YYNGEE. J was trimmed by 4 bases and V by 4 bases; bases with no gene match: 20. In DNA form, the CDR3 reads TGTGCCAGCAGCCTACAAGGTTTGAGCGGGGCTAACCCGTACAATGAGCAGTTCTTC. It is translated as CASSLQGLSGANPYNEQFF.

The chain couples TRBV3-1 (or the pseudogene TRBV3-2) to TRBJ1-2; D is possibly TRBD1 (6 bases). Looked up from germline, CDR1 is LGHDT and CDR2 is YNNKEL (reference sequence). The CDR3 covers 14 residues. Trimming left V 1 base short and J 4 bases short, with 10 bases between. CDR3 DNA sequence: TGTGCCAGCAGCCAAGTCCAGGGGCTCTATGGCTACACCTTC. Amino acid sequence: CASSQVQGLYGYTF.

The chain recombines TRBV11-2 with TRBJ2-7; 7 bases are a match to TRBD1. This CDR3 has 10 residues. Germline CDR1 SGHAT, CDR2 FQNNGV. The junction had 3 bases not matched to a gene; V was cut back by 4 bases and J by 12 bases. In DNA, the CDR3 is TGTGCCAGCAGCTCGCCAGGGGGGTACTTC. It is translated as CASSSPGGYF.

This clone has just a few counts. This sequence joins TRBV12-3 or TRBV12-4 and TRBJ1-6; D possibly corresponds to TRBD1 (5 bases). Between the trimmed V and J ends, which lost 1 base and 7 bases, there was a span of 5 bases. The CDR3 has 13 residues. CDR3 DNA sequence: TGTGCCAGCAGTTTAGGACAGAATTCACCCCTCCACTTT. As protein: CASSLGQNSPLHF.

The rearrangement uses TRBV5-1 and TRBJ1-6; 10 nucleotides line up with TRBD1. Germline V gives CDR1 SGHRS, CDR2 YFSETQ. The V and J ends lost 2 bases and 8 bases, in that order; junction bases with no gene match: 4. CDR3 length: 15 residues. CDR3 sequence: CASSLTGTGDSPLHF. CDR3 sequence (DNA): TGCGCCAGCAGCTTAACCGGGACAGGGGATTCACCCCTCCACTTT.

This chain uses TRBV4-1 with TRBJ1-4; 10 bases are shared with TRBD1. This CDR3 is built from 15 residues. Germline values: CDR1 MGHRA, CDR2 YSYEKL. V gave up 4 bases and J gave up 7 bases; unmatched junction bases: 6. CDR3 protein: CASSPDGQGVEKLFF. In DNA, the CDR3 is TGCGCCAGCAGCCCGGATGGACAGGGGGTTGAAAAACTGTTTTTT.

The rearrangement joins TRBV3-1 (or the pseudogene TRBV3-2) to TRBJ2-3; D not resolved. Per germline, CDR1 LGHDT and CDR2 YNNKEL (reference sequence). The CDR3 length is 17 residues. The V and J ends lost 0 bases and 2 bases respectively, with 15 bases between them. The CDR3 nucleotides are TGTGCCAGCAGCCAAGAAAGGATGGGCAGCCACACAGATACGCAGTATTTT. It encodes CASSQERMGSHTDTQYF.

The rearrangement joins TRBV6-2 or TRBV6-3 to TRBJ2-7; 7 bases map to TRBD2. V gave up 2 bases and J gave up 3 bases; unmatched junction bases: 1. Germline V lookup: CDR1 MNHEY, CDR2 SVGEGT. The CDR3 contains 13 residues. CDR3: CASSYSGDYEQYF. The CDR3 nucleotides read TGTGCCAGCAGTTACAGCGGGGACTACGAGCAGTACTTC.

CDR3 sequence: CASSQDRDGYNEQFF. DNA of the CDR3: TGTGCCAGCAGCCAAGATAGAGACGGGTACAATGAGCAGTTCTTC. The chain links TRBV4-2 to TRBJ2-1, with D hard to call. The CDR3 consists of 15 residues. V gave up 0 bases and J gave up 4 bases, with 10 bases separating them. Germline lookup yields CDR1 LGHNA and CDR2 YNFKEQ.

The V call is TRBV5-8, the J call TRBJ2-5; 10 nucleotides line up with TRBD1. This CDR3 contains 14 residues. From germline, CDR1 is SGHTS and CDR2 YDEGEE. V lost 4 bases and J lost 10; bases outside the gene matches: 10. CDR3 loop: CASSRQWTGGDQYF. CDR3 DNA: TGTGCCAGCAGCCGCCAGTGGACAGGGGGTGACCAGTACTTC.

The gene calls are TRBV21-1 and TRBJ2-2; the D call of TRBD2 is as the table states it, not checked on the DNA. TRBV21-1 is assigned pseudogene status. This CDR3 contains 16 residues. The CDR3 is CASSKGMAGGIGELFF. DNA of the CDR3: TGTGCCAGCAGCAAAGGAATGGCGGGAGGGATCGGGGAGCTGTTTTTT.

The chain is built from TRBV5-1 and TRBJ1-2, with D uncertain. V was cut by 4 bases and J by 4 bases, with 8 bases left in between. Germline CDR1 SGHRS, CDR2 YFSETQ. CDR3 length: 12 residues. The CDR3 region is CASSSGSYGYTF. CDR3 sequence (DNA): TGCGCCAGCAGCAGCGGTAGCTATGGCTACACCTTC.

This rearrangement joins TRBV6-5 to TRBJ1-6; 8 bases are a match to TRBD1. Germline V gene lookup returns CDR1 MNHEY and CDR2 SVGAGI. This CDR3 has 15 residues. With 2 bases clipped from V and 5 bases from J, the junction kept 2 bases outside the gene matches. The CDR3 region has the DNA TGTGCCAGCAGTTACACAGGGGGAGATAATTCACCCCTCCACTTT. As protein: CASSYTGGDNSPLHF.

This chain connects TRBV7-9 to TRBJ1-1, with 7 bases identical to TRBD1. Trimming took 1 base from V and 4 from J; bases not matched to a gene: 6. Germline CDR1 and CDR2: SEHNR and FQNEAQ (reference sequence). The CDR3 runs to 15 residues. This chain's CDR3 is CASSLVGSGGTEAFF. Written as DNA, the CDR3 is TGTGCCAGCAGCTTAGTTGGGTCAGGGGGCACTGAAGCTTTCTTT.

This clone was found once. The chain has TRBV3-1 (or the pseudogene TRBV3-2) and TRBJ2-1, with no clear D. The CDR3 extends over 15 amino acids. Looked up from germline, CDR1 is LGHDT and CDR2 is YNNKEL (reference sequence). Trimming left V 4 bases short and J 0 bases short, with 10 bases between. The CDR3 loop reads CASSLTQSSYNEQFF. The CDR3 nucleotides are TGTGCCAGCAGCCTCACACAAAGCTCCTACAATGAGCAGTTCTTC.

J is TRBJ1-4 and V is TRBV28, with 9 bases that match TRBD1. J gave up 8 bases and V 5 bases, and 9 bases lay outside the gene matches. CDR1 is MDHEN, CDR2 SYDVKM, per germline. This CDR3 spans 15 amino acids. The DNA for the CDR3 is TGTGCCAGCAGTCTCCCGGGACAGGGAAGCGAAAAACTGTTTTTT. Amino acids: CASSLPGQGSEKLFF.

J is TRBJ2-7 and V is TRBV7-9; tentatively, D is TRBD1 (5 bases). Germline lookup yields CDR1 SEHNR and CDR2 FQNEAQ (reference sequence). The germline V and J ends were trimmed by 5 bases and 2 bases, with 19 bases remaining between them. This CDR3 region has 16 residues. The CDR3 loop is CASSRLDTTSTYEQYF. CDR3 DNA: TGTGCCAGCAGCCGCCTGGACACCACCTCAACCTACGAGCAGTACTTC. Complete variable domain (other parts from reference TRBV7-9 and TRBJ2-7): DTGVSQNPRHKITKRGQNVTFRCDPISEHNRLYWYRQTLGQGPEFLTYFQNEAQLEKSRLLSDRFSAERPKGSFSTLEIQRTEQGDSAMYLCASSRLDTTSTYEQYFGPGTRLTVT.

This clone is a singleton in its sample. The chain joins TRBV5-1 to TRBJ1-1; 9 nucleotides line up with TRBD1. CDR3 size: 14 residues. V was clipped by 3 bases and J by 4 bases; unmatched bases: 4. Germline V CDR1 and CDR2: SGHRS, YFSETQ. In DNA form, the CDR3 reads TGCGCCAGCAGCTCCGGGACAGGGCCCACTGAAGCTTTCTTT. Its protein product is CASSSGTGPTEAFF.

The chain employs TRBV2 and TRBJ1-5; D is unclear. Germline V gene lookup returns CDR1 SNHLY and CDR2 FYNNEI. V was clipped by 11 bases and J by 5 bases, with 10 bases between them. The CDR3 extends over 11 amino acids. The CDR3 DNA is TGTGCCCCCCAGGCCTATCAGCCCCAGCATTTT. As protein: CAPQAYQPQHF.